This T cell receptor (beta chain) is from a study of response to subunit inactivated influenza vaccine. TCRdb reprocessed the RT-PCR reads with MiXCR, giving one entry per CDR3 protein. The data show 700,000 to 900,000 distinct CDR3 sequences, around 21% seen once. Overall study findings and caveats: The authors suggested that every seasonal influenza vaccination recruits few new T cells.

Germline V gives CDR1 PRHDT, CDR2 FYEKMQ (reference sequence). This CDR3 comprises 13 residues. V was clipped by 0 bases and J by 10 bases, with 10 bases between them. Of note for this clonotype: Its antigen is unidentified.

This receptor was obtained from a man between 45 and 60 years old who received an inactivated influenza vaccine. This chain uses TRBV13 with TRBJ2-1; the D is unclear. Sequenced material: PBMCs from blood, taken about 5 days after vaccination. CDR3 residues: CASSLGPLTEQFF. CDR3 coding DNA: TGTGCCAGCAGCTTAGGCCCACTAACGGAGCAGTTCTTC. Combining the CDR3 with reference TRBV13 and TRBJ2-1 gives the whole variable domain AAGVIQSPRHLIKEKRETATLKCYPIPRHDTVYWYQQGPGQDPQFLISFYEKMQSDKGSIPDRFSAQQFSDYHSELNMSSLELGDSALYFCASSLGPLTEQFFGPGTRLTVL.